One sample yielded the 16 T cell receptor beta chains listed below, sequenced in a study of T-cell reconstitution after alpha-beta-depleted transplantation in children. During its preparation, the TCRbeta library received unique molecular identifiers. MiXCR, applied by TCRdb to the PCR reads, yields one record per CDR3 protein. This table has hundreds of thousands of distinct CDR3 sequences, less than 15% appearing once. Sequenced material: PBMCs, taken before TCRalphabeta/CD19-depleted stem cell transplant. All receptors come from a girl aged 2-10 years with congenital amegakaryocytic thrombocytopenia, due to receive a stem cell transplant.

This clonotype was observed many times. The chain couples TRBV5-1 to TRBJ2-3; D unclear. V was shortened by 1 base and J by 4 bases, with 7 bases between the two germline ends. Germline V CDR1 and CDR2: SGHRS, YFSETQ. The CDR3 is made up of 13 amino acids. Here the CDR3 DNA reads TGCGCCAGCAGCTTGTGGATGGCAGATACGCAGTATTTT. Translation gives CASSLWMADTQYF.

In its sample, this clonotype was seen many times. This chain connects TRBV7-3 to TRBJ2-5, with 12 bases matching TRBD1. Germline loops: CDR1 SGHTA, CDR2 FQGTGA. The J segment lost 5 bases and the V segment lost 5 bases, leaving 6 bases of the junction unmatched. CDR3 size: 15 residues. In DNA form, the CDR3 reads TGTGCCAGCAGCAAAGGGACAGGGGGCAGTGAGACCCAGTACTTC. Translating gives CASSKGTGGSETQYF.

This clonotype was seen a few times. V gene TRBV28 combines with J gene TRBJ2-5; a possible D gene is TRBD2 (5 bases). Germline V gene lookup returns CDR1 MDHEN and CDR2 SYDVKM. The CDR3 contains 14 residues. V lost 3 bases to trimming and J lost 5 bases, with 13 bases between them. In nucleotides, the CDR3 is TGTGCCAGCAGTTTTCCGCAGAGGGTTGAGACCCAGTACTTC. The encoded protein is CASSFPQRVETQYF.

The chain employs TRBV10-3 and TRBJ2-7; 11 bases are shared with TRBD2. Germline lookup yields CDR1 ENHRY and CDR2 SYGVKD. This CDR3 is built from 19 residues. V lost 3 bases, J lost 4 bases, and 17 bases stayed unmatched. This CDR3 reads CAISDLGASGRRLGYEQYF. CDR3 nucleotide sequence: TGTGCCATCAGTGATCTTGGGGCTAGCGGGAGGCGTCTCGGTTACGAGCAGTACTTC.

The chain links TRBV11-1 to TRBJ2-1; 11 nucleotides line up with TRBD2. This CDR3 is 19 amino acids long. V was pared by 5 bases and J by 0 bases, with 12 bases of the junction left unmatched. From germline, CDR1 is SGHAT and CDR2 FQDESV (reference sequence). The CDR3 sequence: CASSPGRLAGPHSYNEQFF. The CDR3 region has the DNA TGTGCCAGCAGCCCAGGACGACTAGCGGGACCTCACTCCTACAATGAGCAGTTCTTC.

This clonotype has a count of ten or more. The chain carries TRBV5-1 and TRBJ1-5; D is ambiguous. Per the germline V gene, CDR1 is SGHRS and CDR2 is YFSETQ. CDR3 size: 16 residues. Trimming took off 0 bases at V and 0 bases at J, with 10 bases between the two ends. The CDR3 nucleotides read TGCGCCAGCAGCTTGGATGGGCAAAATAGCAATCAGCCCCAGCATTTT. Translated, it gives CASSLDGQNSNQPQHF.

This clonotype was observed a handful of times. The rearrangement uses TRBV19 and TRBJ2-1; 11 bases fit TRBD1. Per the germline V gene, CDR1 is LNHDA and CDR2 is SQIVND (reference sequence). The length of the CDR3 is 14 residues. The V and J ends lost 5 bases and 9 bases, in that order; junction bases with no gene match: 6. CDR3 protein: CASSVGQGAIEQFF. The CDR3 nucleotides read TGTGCCAGTAGTGTAGGACAGGGGGCGATTGAGCAGTTCTTC.

The genes are TRBV11-2 and TRBJ2-4, with 8 bases lining up with TRBD2. Germline CDR1 and CDR2: SGHAT and FQNNGV. CDR3 length: 17 amino acids. V was pared by 0 bases and J by 1 base, with 5 bases of the junction left unmatched. CDR3 protein: CASSLEPSGFAKNIQYF. CDR3 coding DNA: TGTGCCAGCAGCTTAGAGCCTAGCGGGTTTGCCAAAAACATTCAGTACTTC. Full variable domain (outside the CDR3, taken from reference TRBV11-2 and TRBJ2-4): EAGVAQSPRYKIIEKRQSVAFWCNPISGHATLYWYQQILGQGPKLLIQFQNNGVVDDSQLPKDRFSAERLKGVDSTLKIQPAKLEDSAVYLCASSLEPSGFAKNIQYFGAGTRLSVL.

The sample holds many counts of this clonotype. The rearrangement links TRBV20-1 to TRBJ2-1, with TRBD1 identical over 8 bases. This CDR3 has 15 residues. V shed 5 bases and J 4 bases; nucleotides not matched to a gene: 10. Germline values: CDR1 DFQATT, CDR2 SNEGSKA (reference sequence). The CDR3 coding sequence is TGCAGTGCTTGGGGAGCAGGGGGCTTTTACAATGAGCAGTTCTTC. Translation: CSAWGAGGFYNEQFF.

Many counts were recorded for this clonotype. The chain combines TRBV20-1 with TRBJ2-1; a possible D gene is TRBD2 (5 bases). Germline V gene sequence: CDR1 DFQATT, CDR2 SNEGSKA (reference sequence). V dropped 6 bases and J dropped 10 bases, with 13 bases sitting between them. This CDR3 comprises 11 residues. The CDR3 loop reads CSASDYDEQFF. CDR3 DNA sequence: TGCAGTGCATCTGACTACGACGAGCAGTTCTTC.

V and J are TRBV7-9 and TRBJ2-7, with D possibly matching TRBD2 (7 bases). Germline V gives CDR1 SEHNR, CDR2 FQNEAQ (reference sequence). Trimming took 6 bases from V and 6 from J, leaving 15 bases between them. This CDR3 has 13 residues. DNA of the CDR3: TGTGCCAGCAGAAGGGGGGAGGGAATCGAGCAGTACTTC. Translating gives CASRRGEGIEQYF.

This chain uses TRBV20-1 with TRBJ2-5; the D is unclear. From germline, CDR1 is DFQATT and CDR2 SNEGSKA (reference sequence). Trimming removed 3 bases from V and 5 bases from J, with 10 bases in between. The CDR3 covers 12 residues. CDR3 DNA sequence: TGCAGTGCTAGGGATGACACCGAGACCCAGTACTTC. Its protein is CSARDDTETQYF.

J is TRBJ1-1 and V is TRBV5-5, with a weak D call TRBD1 (5 bases). The CDR3 loop spans 16 amino acids. From germline, CDR1 is SGHKS and CDR2 YYEKEE (reference sequence). Trimming removed 5 bases from V and 4 bases from J, with 21 bases in between. As DNA, the CDR3 is TGTGCCAGCAGGAGGGACGATAACCGGAGGGGCACTGAAGCTTTCTTT. Translating gives CASRRDDNRRGTEAFF.

This clonotype turned up a few times. The chain carries TRBV20-1 and TRBJ2-7, with 10 bases aligning to TRBD2. V was clipped by 0 bases and J by 3 bases; unmatched bases: 8. Germline V gives CDR1 DFQATT, CDR2 SNEGSKA (reference sequence). This CDR3 region has 16 residues. CDR3 loop: CSARDRLAGVGYEQYF. Written as DNA, the CDR3 is TGCAGTGCTAGAGATCGGCTAGCGGGAGTGGGCTACGAGCAGTACTTC.

This clonotype appeared a few times. The rearrangement uses TRBV29-1 and TRBJ2-1; D might be TRBD2 (6 bases). CDR3 size: 15 residues. Germline lookup yields CDR1 SQVTM and CDR2 ANQGSEA. V shed 1 base and J shed 3 bases, with 13 bases lying between them. The CDR3, as DNA: TGCAGCGTTGAAGGACTAGGAGAACTCTACAATGAGCAGTTCTTC. Translated, it gives CSVEGLGELYNEQFF.

This clonotype was seen only a few times. The chain carries TRBV7-3 and TRBJ2-2; 8 nucleotides align to TRBD2. Germline values: CDR1 SGHTA, CDR2 FQGTGA. This CDR3 region has 14 residues. The junction had 4 bases not matched to a gene; V was cut back by 3 bases and J by 7 bases. The CDR3 bases are TGTGCCAGCAGCTTTGCCGGGACTAGCGGGGAGCTGTTTTTT. The encoded protein is CASSFAGTSGELFF.